This T cell receptor beta chain came from a study of T cell clonotyping in hematopoietic cell transplantation. Profiled with immunoSEQ multiplex PCR; TCRdb holds only in-frame clones, not every one. This sample has more than 65,000 clones, with 85% to 95% found just once. Note on this clone: Different DNA sequences within this sample yield the same CDR3.

Trimming took off 0 bases at V and 4 bases at J, with 13 bases between the two ends. This CDR3 is built from 15 residues. Germline CDR1 is SGHRS and CDR2 is YFSETQ. The receptor comes from a man aged 45-65 years in good health. Some clones in this sample may be carry-over from other donors' samples. The V and J genes are TRBV5-1 and TRBJ2-5, with D perhaps TRBD2 (6 bases). Sequencing was performed on peripheral blood mononuclear cells. The CDR3 is CASSLAPGGGETQYF. As DNA, the CDR3 is TGCGCCAGCAGCTTGGCCCCCGGGGGAGGAGAGACCCAGTACTTC.